These 16 T cell receptor beta chains were all obtained from the same sample, sequenced in a study of blood T cells in healthy people across ages. Primers used in a second PCR of about 6 to 11 cycles were a sample-barcoded 5' primer and a J-beta primer mix. TCRdb reanalysed the 5' RACE reads using MiXCR and keeps one entry per CDR3 protein. The repertoire holds some 1.5 million distinct CDR3 sequences, with around 40% as singletons. Sequenced input: blood. All receptors derive from a woman aged 18-29 years in good health.

The rearrangement links TRBV6-2 or TRBV6-3 to TRBJ1-2, with a weak D call TRBD1 (5 bases). Germline V CDR1 and CDR2: MNHEY, SVGEGT. CDR3 length: 15 residues. Trimming stripped 2 bases from V and 2 bases from J, with 12 bases between. The CDR3 coding sequence is TGTGCCAGCAGTTACGTGGGACTAACCAACTATGGCTACACCTTC. Residues: CASSYVGLTNYGYTF.

Notes on this clonotype: A read error may account for a junction end that differs from germline. The chain links TRBV4-3 to TRBJ2-1; 9 nucleotides agree with TRBD1. The CDR3 spans 15 residues. CDR1 and CDR2 from the germline V gene are LGHNA and YSLEER. This CDR3 reads CASSQDGTGPNEQFF. CDR3 nucleotides: TGCGCCAGCAGTCAAGATGGGACAGGGCCGAATGAGCAGTTCTTC.

About this clonotype itself: The junction departs from germline at one end; a sequencing error may be responsible. The chain joins TRBV20-1 to TRBJ2-1; 7 bases map to TRBD2. The CDR3 has 14 amino acids. The germline gives CDR1 DFQATT, CDR2 SNEGSKA (reference sequence). CDR3 loop: CNATGLEYSGTQFF. In DNA, the CDR3 is TGCAATGCTACAGGACTAGAGTACAGCGGGACCCAGTTCTTC.

This clonotype was observed a handful of times. V is TRBV7-2 and J is TRBJ2-3; no definite D call. V lost 5 bases and J 7 bases, leaving 13 bases between the germline ends. CDR1 and CDR2 from the germline V gene are SGHTA and FQGNSA. This CDR3 contains 13 residues. For the CDR3, the DNA is TGTGCCAGCAGCCCCAAAGTCTGGCATACGCAGTATTTT. It translates to CASSPKVWHTQYF. Based on the CDR3 plus reference TRBV7-2 and TRBJ2-3, the full variable domain is GAGVSQSPSNKVTEKGKDVELRCDPISGHTALYWYRQSLGQGLEFLIYFQGNSAPDKSGLPSDRFSAERTGGSVSTLTIQRTQQEDSAVYLCASSPKVWHTQYFGPGTRLTVL.

This clonotype was seen a few times. The V gene is TRBV3-1, the J gene TRBJ1-4; 7 nucleotides line up with TRBD1. V gave up 4 bases and J gave up 7 bases; unmatched junction bases: 9. Germline V gives CDR1 LGHDT, CDR2 YNNKEL (reference sequence). The CDR3 sequence is 15 residues long. The CDR3 DNA reads TGTGCCAGCAGCCTACAGGGGATTTCCGGTGAAAAACTGTTTTTT. This codes for CASSLQGISGEKLFF. Full variable domain (outside the CDR3, taken from reference TRBV3-1 and TRBJ1-4): DTAVSQTPKYLVTQMGNDKSIKCEQNLGHDTMYWYKQDSKKFLKIMFSYNNKELIINETVPNRFSPKSPDKAHLNLHINSLELGDSAVYFCASSLQGISGEKLFFGSGTQLSVL.

V is TRBV27 and J is TRBJ2-7, with D unclear. The CDR3 has 13 amino acids. CDR1 is MNHEY and CDR2 is SMNVEV in the germline V gene (reference sequence). V lost 2 bases and J 0 bases, leaving 5 bases between the germline ends. In DNA form, the CDR3 reads TGTGCCAGCAGTTTACAAATCTCCTACGAGCAGTACTTC. This sequence encodes CASSLQISYEQYF.

In DNA, the CDR3 is TGTGCCAGCAGTGAATTCCCGGGCCGCCAAGAGACCCAGTACTTC. It specifies CASSEFPGRQETQYF. The V call is TRBV2, the J call TRBJ2-7; D is ambiguous. TRBJ2-5 explains the end of the DNA better; the J call may be wrong. The CDR3 is 15 amino acids. Germline assignment: CDR1 SNHLY and CDR2 FYNNEI.

The sample holds a few counts of this clonotype. The chain employs TRBV7-3 and TRBJ1-1; D may be TRBD1 (5 bases). This CDR3 region has 15 residues. Germline V CDR1 and CDR2: SGHTA, FQGTGA. The V end lost 3 bases, the J end lost 1 base, and 12 bases lay between the germline ends. CDR3 in DNA: TGTGCCAGCAGCTTCCGGGGGTATTGGAACACTGAAGCTTTCTTT. This codes for CASSFRGYWNTEAFF.

This rearrangement joins TRBV9 to TRBJ1-1; D is unresolved. CDR1 is SGDLS, CDR2 YYNGEE, per germline. There are 14 residues in the CDR3. V lost 2 bases and J 3 bases, leaving 11 bases between the germline ends. Here the CDR3 DNA reads TGTGCCAGCAGCGTGAAAGGATGGGACACTGAAGCTTTCTTT. This encodes CASSVKGWDTEAFF.

This clonotype was seen more than once but under ten times. The rearrangement links TRBV11-1 to TRBJ2-3; TRBD2 aligns across 8 bases. Germline V CDR1 and CDR2: SGHAT, FQDESV (reference sequence). The ends lost 2 bases at V and 4 bases at J; junction bases unmatched: 8. The CDR3 has 16 residues. The CDR3 DNA sequence: TGTGCCAGCAGCTTAAGAGCGGGAGCCCCGTCAGATACGCAGTATTTT. Amino acids: CASSLRAGAPSDTQYF.

The chain joins TRBV27 to TRBJ2-5; TRBD2 is a possible D gene (7 bases). This CDR3 contains 14 residues. The V end was cut by 3 bases, the J end by 5 bases, with 13 bases between. Germline assignment: CDR1 MNHEY and CDR2 SMNVEV (reference sequence). The CDR3: CASSLDGGLETQYF. The DNA for the CDR3 is TGTGCCAGCAGTTTGGACGGGGGGCTGGAGACCCAGTACTTC.

This clonotype turned up a few times. The gene calls are TRBV11-2 and TRBJ2-5; D perhaps matches TRBD2 (6 bases). Germline values: CDR1 SGHAT, CDR2 FQNNGV. This CDR3 region has 17 residues. The V end was cut by 5 bases, the J end by 4 bases, with 23 bases between. CDR3 residues: CASSDISLDAGGETQYF. The CDR3 DNA reads TGTGCCAGCAGCGACATAAGCTTAGACGCCGGGGGAGAGACCCAGTACTTC.

This clonotype was found a few times. The V call is TRBV9, the J call TRBJ2-2; no reliable D call. V lost 2 bases, J lost 3 bases, and 5 bases lay in between. CDR3 length: 13 residues. The germline gives CDR1 SGDLS, CDR2 YYNGEE. In nucleotides, the CDR3 is TGTGCCAGCAGCGTCGACCACACCGGGGAGCTGTTTTTT. Protein: CASSVDHTGELFF.

This clonotype was seen just once. Since a much larger clone is just one base distant, this may be a read error. The chain has TRBV3-1 and TRBJ1-2, with 8 bases lining up with TRBD1. Looked up from germline, CDR1 is LGHDT and CDR2 is YNNKEL (reference sequence). The CDR3 is made up of 18 amino acids. The CDR3 protein is CASSHGDRRGSTNYGHTF. The CDR3 DNA reads as TGTGCCAGCAGCCATGGGGACAGGCGTGGCAGTACTAACTATGGCCACACCTTC.

This chain connects TRBV20-1 to TRBJ2-3, with D possibly being TRBD2 (6 bases). The germline CDR1 and CDR2 sequences are DFQATT and SNEGSKA (reference sequence). The CDR3 runs to 13 residues. V was shortened by 5 bases and J by 2 bases, with 11 bases between the two germline ends. CDR3 DNA: TGCAGTGCTCCTGGGGGGAACACAGATACGCAGTATTTT. As protein: CSAPGGNTDTQYF.

V gene TRBV6-5 combines with J gene TRBJ2-7, with D tentatively TRBD1 (6 bases). Trimming removed 2 bases at V and 3 bases at J, with 11 bases between. Germline values: CDR1 MNHEY, CDR2 SVGAGI. This CDR3 has 14 amino acids. The CDR3 here is CASSYGGLYYEQYF. For the CDR3, the DNA is TGTGCCAGCAGTTACGGGGGCTTATACTACGAGCAGTACTTC.